A selection of T cell receptor beta chains follows, all from one sample in a study of early T cells in non-severe SARS-CoV-2 infection. TCRdb used MiXCR to reprocess the 5' RACE reads, holding one entry per CDR3 protein. This repertoire shows about 31,000 distinct CDR3 sequences, approximately 5.3% found once; its top ten account for approximately 6.1%. The sequenced material came from whole blood. These receptors came from an adult who was a healthcare worker with PCR-confirmed SARS-CoV-2 infection or an uninfected control (not recorded which). CDR3s include the opening cysteine and the closing phenylalanine or tryptophan. The order of the fields is J gene, V gene, clone size, CDR3 protein. Some rows have no size entry. The others give once, few or many, or a class for an expanded clone.

j_call: TRBJ1-1; v_call: TRBV7-9; clone_size: many; cdr3_aa: CASSRQEKNTEAFF
j_call: TRBJ1-2; v_call: TRBV7-8; clone_size: few; cdr3_aa: CASSLGRVNYGYTF
j_call: TRBJ2-5; v_call: TRBV6-6; clone_size: many; cdr3_aa: CASSYSQGKETQYF
j_call: TRBJ2-2; v_call: TRBV12-3/TRBV12-4; clone_size: many; cdr3_aa: CASSFSRSTTGELFF
j_call: TRBJ2-7; v_call: TRBV12-3/TRBV12-4; clone_size: few; cdr3_aa: CASSLVLVSGSLEQYF
j_call: TRBJ2-1; v_call: TRBV2; clone_size: .; cdr3_aa: CASSDSLAGAEQFF
j_call: TRBJ2-5; v_call: TRBV9; clone_size: many; cdr3_aa: CASSVNQETQYF
j_call: TRBJ2-2; v_call: TRBV9; clone_size: .; cdr3_aa: CASSVERRAGELFF
j_call: TRBJ2-1; v_call: TRBV6-6; clone_size: .; cdr3_aa: CASSADYHPFF
j_call: TRBJ2-3; v_call: TRBV27; clone_size: .; cdr3_aa: CASSLSIPAGITDTQYF
j_call: TRBJ1-6; v_call: TRBV18; clone_size: many; cdr3_aa: CASSRTGDSPLHF
j_call: TRBJ1-1; v_call: TRBV5-1; clone_size: .; cdr3_aa: CASFWDRGTEAFF
j_call: TRBJ2-1; v_call: TRBV7-9; clone_size: many; cdr3_aa: CASSLEGNEQFF
j_call: TRBJ2-5; v_call: TRBV5-1; clone_size: many; cdr3_aa: CASSFQETQYF
j_call: TRBJ2-7; v_call: TRBV7-8; clone_size: many; cdr3_aa: CASSAPGHKVYEQYF
j_call: TRBJ2-3; v_call: TRBV3-1; clone_size: many; cdr3_aa: CASSPGEYEGADTQYF
j_call: TRBJ2-5; v_call: TRBV20-1; clone_size: many; cdr3_aa: CSASITGPGETQYF
j_call: TRBJ1-1; v_call: TRBV20-1; clone_size: .; cdr3_aa: CSGGQSNTEAFF
j_call: TRBJ2-3; v_call: TRBV4-1; clone_size: few; cdr3_aa: CASSHGYGGRTDTQYF
j_call: TRBJ2-5; v_call: TRBV7-9; clone_size: many; cdr3_aa: CASGGETQYF
j_call: TRBJ2-5; v_call: TRBV24-1; clone_size: many; cdr3_aa: CATSETGTWGETQYF
j_call: TRBJ1-1; v_call: TRBV30; clone_size: many; cdr3_aa: CALTVPNTEAFF
j_call: TRBJ2-1; v_call: TRBV5-3; clone_size: .; cdr3_aa: CARTLGLADLNSYNEQFF
j_call: TRBJ2-3; v_call: TRBV7-6; clone_size: .; cdr3_aa: CASSPLAGVAADTRYF
j_call: TRBJ2-2; v_call: TRBV12-3/TRBV12-4; clone_size: .; cdr3_aa: CASKAGGPPGTGELFF
j_call: TRBJ1-2; v_call: TRBV24-1; clone_size: many; cdr3_aa: CATSDPGNGDYGYTF